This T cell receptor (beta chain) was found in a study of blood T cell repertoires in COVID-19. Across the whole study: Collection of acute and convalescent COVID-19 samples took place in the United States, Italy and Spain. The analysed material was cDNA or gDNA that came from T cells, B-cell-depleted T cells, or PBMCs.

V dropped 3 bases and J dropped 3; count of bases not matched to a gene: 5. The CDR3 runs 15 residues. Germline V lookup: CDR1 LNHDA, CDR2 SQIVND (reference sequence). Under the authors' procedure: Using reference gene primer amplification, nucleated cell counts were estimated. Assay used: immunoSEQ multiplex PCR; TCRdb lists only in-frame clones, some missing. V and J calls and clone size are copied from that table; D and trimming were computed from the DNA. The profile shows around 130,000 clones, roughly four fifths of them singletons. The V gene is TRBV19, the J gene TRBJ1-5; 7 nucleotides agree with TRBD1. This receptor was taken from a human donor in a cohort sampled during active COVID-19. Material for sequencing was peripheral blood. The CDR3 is CASSMWKGANQPQHF. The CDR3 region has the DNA TGTGCCAGTAGTATGTGGAAGGGGGCCAATCAGCCCCAGCATTTT.